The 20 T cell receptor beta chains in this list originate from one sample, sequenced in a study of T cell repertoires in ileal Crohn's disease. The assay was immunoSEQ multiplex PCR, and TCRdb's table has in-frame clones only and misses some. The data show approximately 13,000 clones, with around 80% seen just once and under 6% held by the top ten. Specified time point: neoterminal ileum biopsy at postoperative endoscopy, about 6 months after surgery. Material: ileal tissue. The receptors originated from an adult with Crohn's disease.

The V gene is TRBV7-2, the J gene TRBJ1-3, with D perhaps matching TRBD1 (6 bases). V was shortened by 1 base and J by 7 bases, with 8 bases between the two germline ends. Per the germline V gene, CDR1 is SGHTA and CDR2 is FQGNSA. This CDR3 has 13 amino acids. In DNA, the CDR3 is TGTGCCAGCAGCTTAGGACAGGCGAACACCATATATTTT. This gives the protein CASSLGQANTIYF.

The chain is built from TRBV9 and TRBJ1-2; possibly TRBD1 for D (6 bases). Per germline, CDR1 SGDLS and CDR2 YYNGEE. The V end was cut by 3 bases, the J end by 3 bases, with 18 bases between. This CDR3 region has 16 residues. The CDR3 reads CASSEGRTDGYYGYTF. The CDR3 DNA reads TGTGCCAGCAGCGAGGGACGGACAGACGGATACTATGGCTACACCTTC. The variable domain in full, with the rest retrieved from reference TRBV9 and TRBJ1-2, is DSGVTQTPKHLITATGQRVTLRCSPRSGDLSVYWYQQSLDQGLQFLIQYYNGEERAKGNILERFSAQQFPDLHSELNLSSLELGDSALYFCASSEGRTDGYYGYTFGSGTRLTVV.

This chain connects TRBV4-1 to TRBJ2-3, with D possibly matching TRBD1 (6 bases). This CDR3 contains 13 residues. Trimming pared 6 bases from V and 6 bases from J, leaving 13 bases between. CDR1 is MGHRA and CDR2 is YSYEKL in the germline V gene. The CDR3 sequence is CASSASGADTQYF. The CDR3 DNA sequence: TGCGCCAGCAGTGCCTCAGGGGCGGATACGCAGTATTTT.

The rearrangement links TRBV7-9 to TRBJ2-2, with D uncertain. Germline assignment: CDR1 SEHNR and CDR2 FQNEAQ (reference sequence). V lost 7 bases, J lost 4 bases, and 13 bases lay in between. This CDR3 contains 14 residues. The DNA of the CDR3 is TGTGCCAGCACCGCGGTACTTAGCACCGGGGAGCTGTTTTTT. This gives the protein CASTAVLSTGELFF.

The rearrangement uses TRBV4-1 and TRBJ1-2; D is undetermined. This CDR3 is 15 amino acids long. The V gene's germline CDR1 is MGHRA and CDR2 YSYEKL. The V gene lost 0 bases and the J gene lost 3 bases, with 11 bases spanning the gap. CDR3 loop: CASSQDSRLHYGYTF. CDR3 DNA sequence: TGCGCCAGCAGCCAAGATTCCCGACTGCACTATGGCTACACCTTC.

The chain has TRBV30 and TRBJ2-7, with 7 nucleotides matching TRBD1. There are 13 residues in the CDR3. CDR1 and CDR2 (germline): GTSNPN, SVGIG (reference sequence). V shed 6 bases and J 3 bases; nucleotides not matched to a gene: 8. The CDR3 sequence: CACSTGLIYEQYF. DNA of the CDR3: TGTGCCTGCTCGACAGGGCTCATCTACGAGCAGTACTTC.

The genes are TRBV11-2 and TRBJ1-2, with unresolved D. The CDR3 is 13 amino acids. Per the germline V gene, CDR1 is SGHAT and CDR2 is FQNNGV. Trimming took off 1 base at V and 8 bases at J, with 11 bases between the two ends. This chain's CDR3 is CASSLGRSLGYTF. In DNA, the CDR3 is TGTGCCAGCAGCTTAGGAAGGAGCCTGGGCTACACCTTC.

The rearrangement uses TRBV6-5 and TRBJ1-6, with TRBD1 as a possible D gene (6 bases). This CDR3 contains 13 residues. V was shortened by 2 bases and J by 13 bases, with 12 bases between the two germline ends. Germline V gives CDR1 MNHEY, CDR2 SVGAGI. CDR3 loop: CASSYANREPLHF. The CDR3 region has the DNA TGTGCCAGCAGTTACGCTAACAGGGAGCCCCTCCACTTT.

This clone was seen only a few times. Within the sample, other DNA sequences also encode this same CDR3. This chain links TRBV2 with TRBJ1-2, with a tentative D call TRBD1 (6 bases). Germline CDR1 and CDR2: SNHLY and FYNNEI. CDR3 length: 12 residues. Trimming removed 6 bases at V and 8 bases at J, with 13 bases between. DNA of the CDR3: TGTGCCAGCAGGACGGGTGGGGGCGGCTACACCTTC. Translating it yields CASRTGGGGYTF.

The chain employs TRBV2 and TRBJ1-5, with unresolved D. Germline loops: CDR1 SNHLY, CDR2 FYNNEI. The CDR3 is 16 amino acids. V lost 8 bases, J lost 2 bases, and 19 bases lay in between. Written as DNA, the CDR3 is TGTGCCAGCGGGCAAGAGGAGGGTTCGGGCAATCAGCCCCAGCATTTT. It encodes CASGQEEGSGNQPQHF.

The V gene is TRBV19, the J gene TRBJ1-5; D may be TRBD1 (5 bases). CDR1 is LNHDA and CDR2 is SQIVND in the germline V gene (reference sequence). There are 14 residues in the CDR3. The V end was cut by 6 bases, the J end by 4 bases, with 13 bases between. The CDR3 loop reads CASSPNSGNQPQHF. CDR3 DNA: TGTGCCAGTAGCCCGAATTCAGGGAATCAGCCCCAGCATTTT.

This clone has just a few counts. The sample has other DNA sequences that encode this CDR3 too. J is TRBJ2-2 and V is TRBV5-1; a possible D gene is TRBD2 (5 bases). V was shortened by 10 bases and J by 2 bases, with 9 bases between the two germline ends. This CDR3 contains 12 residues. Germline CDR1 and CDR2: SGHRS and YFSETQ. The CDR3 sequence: CALRANTGELFF. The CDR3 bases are TGCGCCTTGAGGGCCAACACCGGGGAGCTGTTTTTT. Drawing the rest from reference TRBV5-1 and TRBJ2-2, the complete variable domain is KAGVTQTPRYLIKTRGQQVTLSCSPISGHRSVSWYQQTPGQGLQFLFEYFSETQRNKGNFPGRFSGRQFSNSRSEMNVSTLELGDSALYLCALRANTGELFFGEGSRLTVL.

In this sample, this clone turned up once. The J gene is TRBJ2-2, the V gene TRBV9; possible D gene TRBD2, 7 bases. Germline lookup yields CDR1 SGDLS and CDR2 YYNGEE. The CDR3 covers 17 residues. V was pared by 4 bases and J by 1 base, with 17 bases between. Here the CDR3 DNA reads TGTGCCAGCAGCCAAAAAGGGGGGGCGCGGAACACCGGGGAGCTGTTTTTT. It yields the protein CASSQKGGARNTGELFF. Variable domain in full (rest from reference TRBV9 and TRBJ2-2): DSGVTQTPKHLITATGQRVTLRCSPRSGDLSVYWYQQSLDQGLQFLIQYYNGEERAKGNILERFSAQQFPDLHSELNLSSLELGDSALYFCASSQKGGARNTGELFFGEGSRLTVL.

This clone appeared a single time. The CDR3: CSVGEVYNQPQHF. CDR3 sequence (DNA): TGCAGCGTTGGTGAGGTGTACAATCAGCCCCAGCATTTT. The V call is TRBV29-1, the J call TRBJ1-5; D gene uncertain. Germline V gene lookup returns CDR1 SQVTM and CDR2 ANQGSEA. The CDR3 runs to 13 residues. Between the trimmed V and J ends, which lost 4 bases and 3 bases, there was a span of 10 bases.

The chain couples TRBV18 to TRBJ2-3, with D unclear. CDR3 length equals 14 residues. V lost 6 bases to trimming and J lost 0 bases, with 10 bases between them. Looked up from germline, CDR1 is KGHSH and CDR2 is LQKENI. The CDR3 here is CASSPGLSTDTQYF. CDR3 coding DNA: TGTGCCAGCTCTCCGGGTCTTAGCACAGATACGCAGTATTTT.

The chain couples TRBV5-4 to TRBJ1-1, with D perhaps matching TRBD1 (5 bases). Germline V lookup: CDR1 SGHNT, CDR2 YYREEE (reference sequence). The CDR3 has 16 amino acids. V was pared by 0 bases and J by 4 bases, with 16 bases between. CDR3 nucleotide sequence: TGTGCCAGCAGCTTGGGGGTAGGGGAACTCCTCACTGAAGCTTTCTTT. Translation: CASSLGVGELLTEAFF.

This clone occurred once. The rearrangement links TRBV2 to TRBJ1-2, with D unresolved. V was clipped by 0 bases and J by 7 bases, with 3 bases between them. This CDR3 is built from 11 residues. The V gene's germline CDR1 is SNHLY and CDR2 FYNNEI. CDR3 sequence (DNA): TGTGCCAGCAGTGAAGCGCGTGGCTACACCTTC. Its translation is CASSEARGYTF. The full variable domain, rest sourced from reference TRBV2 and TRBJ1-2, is EPEVTQTPSHQVTQMGQEVILRCVPISNHLYFYWYRQILGQKVEFLVSFYNNEISEKSEIFDDQFSVERPDGSNFTLKIRSTKLEDSAMYFCASSEARGYTFGSGTRLTVV.

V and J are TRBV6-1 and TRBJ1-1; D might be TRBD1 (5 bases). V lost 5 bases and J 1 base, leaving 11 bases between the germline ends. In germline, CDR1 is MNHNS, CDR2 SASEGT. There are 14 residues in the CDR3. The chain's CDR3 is CASSTRAANTEAFF. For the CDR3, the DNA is TGTGCCAGCAGTACCAGGGCAGCGAACACTGAAGCTTTCTTT.

CDR3 in DNA: TGTGCCAGCAGCGTGCTAGCGGGAGCGAATGAGCAGTTCTTC. Translation: CASSVLAGANEQFF. The rearrangement joins TRBV6-4 to TRBJ2-1; 10 bases line up with TRBD2. Looked up from germline, CDR1 is MRHNA and CDR2 is SNTAGT. The junction had 6 bases not matched to a gene; V was cut back by 6 bases and J by 7 bases. The CDR3 extends over 14 amino acids.

The CDR3 loop is CASSVTGGNYGYTF. CDR3 coding DNA: TGTGCCAGCAGTGTCACAGGGGGCAACTATGGCTACACCTTC. The V call is TRBV2, the J call TRBJ1-2; 9 bases align to TRBD1. The CDR3 length is 14 residues. Per germline, CDR1 SNHLY and CDR2 FYNNEI. The junction had 2 bases not matched to a gene; V was cut back by 4 bases and J by 2 bases.